This T cell receptor beta chain was obtained from a study of shared clonotypes between healthy human individuals. Regarding the study as a whole: Exclusively blood specimens were collected; tissue repertoires likely differ.

This CDR3 has 15 residues. Trimming pared 1 base from V and 5 bases from J, leaving 11 bases between. Per germline, CDR1 SGHNT and CDR2 YENEEA. Sequencing was performed with immunoSEQ multiplex PCR; in TCRdb, only in-frame clones are kept and a portion is missing. Of some 2.4 million clones detected, roughly 93% appear once; the ten largest clones hold about 0.38%. On this clone itself: What it binds is not known.

Specimen: naive CD4+ T cells from PBMCs. Sample subset: CD45RA+ positively selected. V and J are TRBV11-3 and TRBJ2-2; no firm D call. The TCR originated in a man younger than 35 in good health. Some clones in this sample may be carry-over from other donors' samples. The CDR3 coding sequence is TGTGCCAGCAGCTTAGGGCCAGACGGGACCGGGGAGCTGTTTTTT. It specifies CASSLGPDGTGELFF.